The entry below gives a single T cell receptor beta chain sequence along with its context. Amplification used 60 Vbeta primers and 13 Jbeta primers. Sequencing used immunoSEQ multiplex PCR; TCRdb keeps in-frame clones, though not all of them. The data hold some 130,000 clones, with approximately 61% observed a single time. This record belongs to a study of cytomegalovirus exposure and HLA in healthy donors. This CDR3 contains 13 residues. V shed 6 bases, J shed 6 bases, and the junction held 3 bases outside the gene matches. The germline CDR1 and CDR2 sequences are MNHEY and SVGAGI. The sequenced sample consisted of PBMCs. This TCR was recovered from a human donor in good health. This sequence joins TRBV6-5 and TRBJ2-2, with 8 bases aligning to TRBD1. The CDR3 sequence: CASRKTGAGELFF. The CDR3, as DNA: TGTGCCAGCAGAAAGACAGGGGCCGGGGAGCTGTTTTTT.